Below, 21 T cell receptor beta chains from the same sample are listed, as sequenced in a study of blood T cell repertoires in COVID-19. Measured with immunoSEQ multiplex PCR; TCRdb has only the in-frame clones, and not every one. Here the sample spans over 100,000 clones, 75% to 90% being singletons. The specimen sequenced was peripheral blood. The receptors here all came from a woman between 50 and 59 years old with acute or convalescent COVID-19.

This clone appeared a single time. The chain recombines TRBV6-5 with TRBJ1-4; TRBD1 might be the D (5 bases). This CDR3 contains 13 residues. Per the germline V gene, CDR1 is MNHEY and CDR2 is SVGAGI. V was trimmed by 6 bases and J by 6 bases, leaving 11 bases between them. The CDR3 DNA follows: TGTGCCAGCAGGGGGACGGGGGATGAAAAACTGTTTTTT. Residues: CASRGTGDEKLFF.

The chain employs TRBV18 and TRBJ1-6; a weak D match, TRBD1 (5 bases). The V gene lost 4 bases and the J gene lost 5 bases, with 12 bases spanning the gap. CDR1 and CDR2 (germline): KGHSH, LQKENI. CDR3 length equals 15 residues. CDR3 coding DNA: TGTGCCAGCTCACAGGGGCGATCGGATAATTCACCCCTCCACTTT. This encodes CASSQGRSDNSPLHF.

The J gene is TRBJ1-1, the V gene TRBV30; the D gene is possibly TRBD1 (5 bases). Trimming took 7 bases from V and 3 from J, leaving 21 bases between them. CDR3 length: 15 amino acids. Germline CDR1 and CDR2: GTSNPN and SVGIG (reference sequence). The CDR3 loop is CAYARKGSLDTEAFF. For the CDR3, the DNA is TGTGCCTACGCGAGGAAGGGGTCATTGGACACTGAAGCTTTCTTT. Filled out from reference TRBV30 and TRBJ1-1, the complete variable domain reads SQTIHQWPATLVQPVGSPLSLECTVEGTSNPNLYWYRQAAGRGLQLLFYSVGIGQISSEVPQNLSASRPQDRQFILSSKKLLLSDSGFYLCAYARKGSLDTEAFFGQGTRLTVV.

The CDR3 region has the DNA TGTGCCAGCTCACCACTCGGACAGAACGCTGGCTACACCTTC. It is translated as CASSPLGQNAGYTF. The chain is built from TRBV18 and TRBJ1-2, with TRBD1 as a possible D gene (6 bases). The germline CDR1 and CDR2 sequences are KGHSH and LQKENI. Deletions cut 1 base from V and 7 bases from J, with 13 bases between. CDR3 length: 14 residues.

This sequence joins TRBV4-2 and TRBJ2-7, with TRBD1 matching over 9 bases. Germline V gives CDR1 LGHNA, CDR2 YNFKEQ. The CDR3 extends over 15 amino acids. Germline trimming cut 4 bases from V and 1 base from J; bases unmatched to any gene: 5. CDR3 region: CASSPRDRDSYEQYF. CDR3 DNA: TGTGCCAGCAGCCCTCGGGACAGGGATTCCTACGAGCAGTACTTC.

The chain carries TRBV6-5 and TRBJ2-7; D might be TRBD2 (6 bases). The CDR3 sequence is 13 residues long. Germline V gives CDR1 MNHEY, CDR2 SVGAGI. V was pared by 6 bases and J by 2 bases, with 11 bases between. The CDR3 region has the DNA TGTGCCAGCAGCATAGCGGAGACCTACGAGCAGTACTTC. Protein sequence: CASSIAETYEQYF.

The rearrangement joins TRBV9 to TRBJ1-2; D ambiguous. With 5 bases removed from V and 0 bases from J, the gap between germline ends came to 11 bases. Germline CDR1 reads SGDLS; CDR2 reads YYNGEE. The CDR3 covers 14 residues. CDR3: CASSERSPNYGYTF. Here the CDR3 DNA reads TGTGCCAGCAGTGAGCGGTCCCCTAACTATGGCTACACCTTC.

This clone has a single count. This rearrangement joins TRBV9 to TRBJ1-4; 8 positions match TRBD1. This CDR3 is 15 amino acids long. J lost 6 bases, V lost 2 bases, and 6 bases had no gene match. CDR1 and CDR2 (germline): SGDLS, YYNGEE. The CDR3 DNA follows: TGTGCCAGCAGCGTTCAGGGGGCGCGGGATGAAAAACTGTTTTTT. Its translation: CASSVQGARDEKLFF.

This clone was detected only a few times. This chain joins TRBV27 and TRBJ1-1; no reliable D call. Per germline, CDR1 MNHEY and CDR2 SMNVEV (reference sequence). Trimming took off 2 bases at V and 4 bases at J, with 14 bases between the two ends. The CDR3 runs to 15 residues. CDR3 DNA sequence: TGTGCCAGCAGTTTAAGCTCAGGAGGTAGCACTGAAGCTTTCTTT. Translated: CASSLSSGGSTEAFF.

The chain carries TRBV19 and TRBJ1-5, with 10 positions matching TRBD1. Looked up from germline, CDR1 is LNHDA and CDR2 is SQIVND (reference sequence). The V segment lost 1 base and the J segment 2 bases; nucleotides outside the gene matches: 2. This CDR3 comprises 16 residues. The CDR3 coding sequence is TGTGCCAGTAGTATAGGGGGGACAGGGGGCAATCAGCCCCAGCATTTT. Protein: CASSIGGTGGNQPQHF.

This rearrangement joins TRBV28 to TRBJ1-1, with a weak D call TRBD1 (5 bases). The length of the CDR3 is 15 residues. The ends were cut back, 5 bases at V and 5 bases at J, with 18 bases in the middle. Germline loops: CDR1 MDHEN, CDR2 SYDVKM. The CDR3 sequence: CASSRRDFPETEAFF. CDR3 DNA: TGTGCCAGCAGTCGTCGGGACTTCCCGGAGACTGAAGCTTTCTTT.

The DNA of the CDR3 is TGTGCCGTACAGGGGCAACACACTGAAGCTTTCTTT. It codes for CAVQGQHTEAFF. The rearrangement joins TRBV24-1 to TRBJ1-1, with TRBD1 matching over 7 bases. This CDR3 is built from 12 residues. Trimming took 12 bases from V and 3 from J; bases not matched to a gene: 6. CDR1 and CDR2 (germline): KGHDR, SFDVKD.

The chain recombines TRBV10-3 with TRBJ1-2, with TRBD1 matching over 9 bases. V gave up 1 base and J gave up 6 bases; unmatched junction bases: 6. CDR1 is ENHRY, CDR2 SYGVKD, per germline. The CDR3 is 15 amino acids. For the CDR3, the DNA is TGTGCCATCAGTGAGTGGGGGGGACAGGGAGATGGCTACACCTTC. Protein sequence: CAISEWGGQGDGYTF.

V gene TRBV7-8 combines with J gene TRBJ2-5; perhaps TRBD2 as D (5 bases). Germline V gene sequence: CDR1 SGHVS, CDR2 FQNEAQ. V lost 5 bases, J lost 2 bases, and 12 bases lay in between. The CDR3 covers 14 residues. This chain's CDR3 is CASSGIEGQETQYF. The CDR3 region has the DNA TGTGCCAGCAGCGGGATCGAGGGTCAAGAGACCCAGTACTTC.

The chain has TRBV19 and TRBJ1-5, with D tentatively TRBD1 (6 bases). Germline loops: CDR1 LNHDA, CDR2 SQIVND (reference sequence). This CDR3 contains 14 residues. Trimming took off 4 bases at V and 1 base at J, with 8 bases between the two ends. The DNA of the CDR3 is TGTGCCAGTAGTAACCAGGGGAGCAATCAGCCCCAGCATTTT. This codes for CASSNQGSNQPQHF.

V gene TRBV2 combines with J gene TRBJ1-3; 8 nucleotides align to TRBD1. The V gene's germline CDR1 is SNHLY and CDR2 FYNNEI. V shed 4 bases, J shed 0 bases, and the junction held 5 bases outside the gene matches. This CDR3 comprises 16 residues. The CDR3 nucleotides read TGTGCCAGCAGTGTAGGACAGGGAGGCTCTGGAAACACCATATATTTT. It is translated as CASSVGQGGSGNTIYF.

V and J are TRBV5-1 and TRBJ2-7; 9 positions agree with TRBD1. V gave up 5 bases and J gave up 1 base; unmatched junction bases: 13. CDR3 length: 17 residues. Germline V CDR1 and CDR2: SGHRS, YFSETQ. The CDR3 nucleotides are TGCGCCAGCAGACCGGGACAGGGAATAGTTGGTTCCTACGAGCAGTACTTC. It encodes CASRPGQGIVGSYEQYF.

The chain uses TRBV6-5 and TRBJ2-4; TRBD2 agrees at 9 bases. Germline CDR1 reads MNHEY; CDR2 reads SVGAGI. Losses at the gene ends were 8 bases for V and 1 base for J; bases not matched to a gene: 3. The CDR3 has 14 residues. The CDR3 protein is CASERGEAKNIQYF. The CDR3 nucleotides are TGTGCCAGCGAGCGGGGGGAGGCCAAAAACATTCAGTACTTC.

The chain joins TRBV6-1 to TRBJ1-5; D not certain. Germline CDR1 MNHNS, CDR2 SASEGT. CDR3 length: 13 amino acids. Trimming pared 1 base from V and 11 bases from J, leaving 12 bases between. The CDR3 DNA sequence: TGTGCCAGCAGTGAAGAAAGCCTGGTGACCCAGCATTTT. It is translated as CASSEESLVTQHF.

The V gene is TRBV14, the J gene TRBJ1-4; D remains ambiguous. Germline values: CDR1 SGHDN, CDR2 FVKESK. V was pared by 5 bases and J by 4 bases, with 14 bases between. This CDR3 is built from 15 residues. CDR3 bases: TGTGCCAGCAGCACACATGGTGCGGTTAATGAAAAACTGTTTTTT. This codes for CASSTHGAVNEKLFF.

In its sample, this clone was seen a few times. The gene calls are TRBV7-9 and TRBJ1-3; tentative D call: TRBD1 (5 bases). CDR3 length: 16 residues. Looked up from germline, CDR1 is SEHNR and CDR2 is FQNEAQ (reference sequence). V was shortened by 5 bases and J by 0 bases, with 14 bases between the two germline ends. The DNA of the CDR3 is TGTGCCAGCAGCCCCTGGGAGGGGTTCTCTGGAAACACCATATATTTT. Translated, it gives CASSPWEGFSGNTIYF.